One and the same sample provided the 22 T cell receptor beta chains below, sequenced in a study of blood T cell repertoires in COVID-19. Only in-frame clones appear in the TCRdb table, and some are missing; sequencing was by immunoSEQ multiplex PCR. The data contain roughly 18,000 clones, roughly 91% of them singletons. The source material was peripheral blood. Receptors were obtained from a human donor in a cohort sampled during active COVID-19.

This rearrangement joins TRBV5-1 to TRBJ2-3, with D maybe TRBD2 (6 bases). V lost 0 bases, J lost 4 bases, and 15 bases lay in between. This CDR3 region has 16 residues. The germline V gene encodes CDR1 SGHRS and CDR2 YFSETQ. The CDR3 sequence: CASSLVAGRRADTQYF. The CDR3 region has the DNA TGCGCCAGCAGCTTGGTGGCAGGGAGGAGGGCAGATACGCAGTATTTT.

CDR3 DNA sequence: TGCGCCAGCAGCTTGGATTCGGGAGGGGCATCAGATACGCAGTATTTT. This encodes CASSLDSGGASDTQYF. The chain recombines TRBV5-1 with TRBJ2-3, with TRBD2 matching over 8 bases. From germline, CDR1 is SGHRS and CDR2 YFSETQ. The CDR3 has 16 residues. V lost 0 bases and J lost 4; bases outside the gene matches: 7. Full variable domain (missing parts from reference TRBV5-1 and TRBJ2-3): KAGVTQTPRYLIKTRGQQVTLSCSPISGHRSVSWYQQTPGQGLQFLFEYFSETQRNKGNFPGRFSGRQFSNSRSEMNVSTLELGDSALYLCASSLDSGGASDTQYFGPGTRLTVL.

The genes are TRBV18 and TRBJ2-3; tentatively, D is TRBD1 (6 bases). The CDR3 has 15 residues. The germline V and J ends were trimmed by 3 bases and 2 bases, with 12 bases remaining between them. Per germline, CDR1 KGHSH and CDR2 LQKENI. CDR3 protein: CASSPGTGTTDTQYF. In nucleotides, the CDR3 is TGTGCCAGCTCACCGGGTACAGGGACCACAGATACGCAGTATTTT. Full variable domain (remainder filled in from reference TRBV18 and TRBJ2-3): NAGVMQNPRHLVRRRGQEARLRCSPMKGHSHVYWYRQLPEEGLKFMVYLQKENIIDESGMPKERFSAEFPKEGPSILRIQQVVRGDSAAYFCASSPGTGTTDTQYFGPGTRLTVL.

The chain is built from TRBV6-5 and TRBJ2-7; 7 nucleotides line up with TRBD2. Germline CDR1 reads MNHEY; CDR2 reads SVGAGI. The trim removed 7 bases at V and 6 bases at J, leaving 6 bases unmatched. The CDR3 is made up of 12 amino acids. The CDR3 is CASTHSGGEQYF. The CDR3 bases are TGTGCCAGCACCCACTCGGGGGGCGAGCAGTACTTC.

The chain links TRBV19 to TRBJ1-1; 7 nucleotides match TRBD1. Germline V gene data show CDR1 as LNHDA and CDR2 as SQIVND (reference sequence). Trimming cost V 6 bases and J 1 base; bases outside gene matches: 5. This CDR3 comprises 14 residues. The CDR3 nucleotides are TGTGCCAGTAGGACGACAGGGAGGAACACTGAAGCTTTCTTT. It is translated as CASRTTGRNTEAFF.

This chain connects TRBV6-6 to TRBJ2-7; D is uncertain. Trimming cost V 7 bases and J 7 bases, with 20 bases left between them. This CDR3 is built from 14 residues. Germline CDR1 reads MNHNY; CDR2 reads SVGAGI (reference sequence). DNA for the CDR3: TGTGCCAGCACCCGAAGGCGGATGGATGGAGAGCAGTACTTC. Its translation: CASTRRRMDGEQYF.

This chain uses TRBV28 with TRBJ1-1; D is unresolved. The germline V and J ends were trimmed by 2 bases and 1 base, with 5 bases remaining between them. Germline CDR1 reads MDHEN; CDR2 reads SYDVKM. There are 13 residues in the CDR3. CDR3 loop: CASSLGRNTEAFF. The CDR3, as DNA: TGTGCCAGCAGTTTAGGGAGGAACACTGAAGCTTTCTTT.

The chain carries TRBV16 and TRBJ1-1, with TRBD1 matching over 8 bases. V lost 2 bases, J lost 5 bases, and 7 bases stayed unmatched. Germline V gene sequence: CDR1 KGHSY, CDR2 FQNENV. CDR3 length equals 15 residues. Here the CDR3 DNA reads TGTGCCAGCAGCCAAGCCGGGACAGGCTTGACTGAAGCTTTCTTT. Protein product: CASSQAGTGLTEAFF.

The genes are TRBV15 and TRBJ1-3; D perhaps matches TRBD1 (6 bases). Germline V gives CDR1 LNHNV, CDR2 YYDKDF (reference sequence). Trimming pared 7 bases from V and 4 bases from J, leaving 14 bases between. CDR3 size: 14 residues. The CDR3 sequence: CATKGGGAGNTIYF. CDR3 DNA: TGTGCCACCAAGGGGGGGGGCGCCGGAAACACCATATATTTT.

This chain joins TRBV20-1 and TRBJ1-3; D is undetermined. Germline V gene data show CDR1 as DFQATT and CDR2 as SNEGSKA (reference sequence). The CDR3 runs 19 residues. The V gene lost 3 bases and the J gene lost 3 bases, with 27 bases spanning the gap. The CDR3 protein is CSASRHVGKIPYYGNTIYF. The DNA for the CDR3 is TGCAGTGCTAGTCGACACGTCGGGAAAATACCCTATTATGGAAACACCATATATTTT.

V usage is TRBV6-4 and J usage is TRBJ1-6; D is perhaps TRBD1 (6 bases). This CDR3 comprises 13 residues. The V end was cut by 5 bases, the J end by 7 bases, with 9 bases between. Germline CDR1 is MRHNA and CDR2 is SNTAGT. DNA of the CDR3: TGTGCCAGCAGTATTACAGGGAATTCACCCCTCCACTTT. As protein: CASSITGNSPLHF.

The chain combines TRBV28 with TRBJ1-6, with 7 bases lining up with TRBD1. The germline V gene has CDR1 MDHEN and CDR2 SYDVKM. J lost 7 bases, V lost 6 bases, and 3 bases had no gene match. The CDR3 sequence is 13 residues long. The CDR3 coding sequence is TGTGCCAGCAGGCCGGGACAGAATTCACCCCTCCACTTT. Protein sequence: CASRPGQNSPLHF.

The CDR3, as DNA: TGTGCCAGCAGCCAAGAACGGAGCGGGCGTAACCAAGAGACCCAGTACTTC. The encoded protein is CASSQERSGRNQETQYF. This chain links TRBV4-2 with TRBJ2-5; D might be TRBD2 (6 bases). Germline V lookup: CDR1 LGHNA, CDR2 YNFKEQ. Trimming took off 0 bases at V and 0 bases at J, with 14 bases between the two ends. The CDR3 loop spans 17 amino acids.

In DNA, the CDR3 is TGTGCCAGCAGCGTGGGGCCGGGGGCTAACTATGGCTACACCTTC. Protein sequence: CASSVGPGANYGYTF. The genes are TRBV5-4 and TRBJ1-2; D may be TRBD1 (5 bases). V was trimmed by 4 bases and J by 0 bases, leaving 13 bases between them. The CDR3 is 15 amino acids. Germline lookup yields CDR1 SGHNT and CDR2 YYREEE (reference sequence).

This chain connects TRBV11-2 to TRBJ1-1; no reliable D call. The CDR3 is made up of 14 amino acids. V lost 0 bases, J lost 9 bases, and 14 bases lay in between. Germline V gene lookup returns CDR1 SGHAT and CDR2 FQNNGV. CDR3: CASSLEWSGSQAFF. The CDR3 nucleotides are TGTGCCAGCAGCTTAGAATGGTCAGGCTCTCAAGCTTTCTTT.

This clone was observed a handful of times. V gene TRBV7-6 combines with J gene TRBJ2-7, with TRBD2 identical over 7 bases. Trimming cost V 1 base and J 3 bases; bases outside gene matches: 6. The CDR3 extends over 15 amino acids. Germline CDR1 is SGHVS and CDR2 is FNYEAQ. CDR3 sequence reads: CASSLGWSGGYEQYF. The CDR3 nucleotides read TGTGCCAGCAGCTTAGGGTGGTCGGGGGGCTACGAGCAGTACTTC.

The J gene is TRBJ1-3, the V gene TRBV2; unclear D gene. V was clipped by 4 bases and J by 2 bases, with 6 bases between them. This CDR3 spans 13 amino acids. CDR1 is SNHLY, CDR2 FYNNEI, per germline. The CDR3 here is CASSATPGNTIYF. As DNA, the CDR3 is TGTGCCAGCAGTGCGACACCTGGAAACACCATATATTTT.

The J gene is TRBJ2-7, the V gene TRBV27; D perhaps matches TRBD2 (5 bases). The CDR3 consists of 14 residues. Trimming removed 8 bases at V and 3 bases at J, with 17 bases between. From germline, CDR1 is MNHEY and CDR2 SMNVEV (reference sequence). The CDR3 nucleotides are TGTGCCAGCTCAAACCCAGGACTGCGCTACGAGCAGTACTTC. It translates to CASSNPGLRYEQYF.

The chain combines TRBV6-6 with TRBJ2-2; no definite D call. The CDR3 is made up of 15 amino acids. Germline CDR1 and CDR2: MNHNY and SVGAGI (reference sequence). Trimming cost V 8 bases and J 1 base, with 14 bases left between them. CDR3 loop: CASRKPLENTGELFF. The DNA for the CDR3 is TGTGCCAGCCGAAAGCCCTTAGAGAACACCGGGGAGCTGTTTTTT.

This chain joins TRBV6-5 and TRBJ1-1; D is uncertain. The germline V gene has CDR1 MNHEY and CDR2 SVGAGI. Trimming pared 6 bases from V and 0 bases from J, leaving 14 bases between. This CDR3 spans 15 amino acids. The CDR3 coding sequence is TGTGCCAGCAGCAGGTTCTCCTTGATGAACACTGAAGCTTTCTTT. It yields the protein CASSRFSLMNTEAFF.

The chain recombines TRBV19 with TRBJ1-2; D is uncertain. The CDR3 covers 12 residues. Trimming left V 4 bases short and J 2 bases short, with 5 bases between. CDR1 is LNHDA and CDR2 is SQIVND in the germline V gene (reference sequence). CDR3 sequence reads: CASSRVNYGYTF. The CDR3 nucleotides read TGTGCCAGTAGTAGAGTAAACTATGGCTACACCTTC.

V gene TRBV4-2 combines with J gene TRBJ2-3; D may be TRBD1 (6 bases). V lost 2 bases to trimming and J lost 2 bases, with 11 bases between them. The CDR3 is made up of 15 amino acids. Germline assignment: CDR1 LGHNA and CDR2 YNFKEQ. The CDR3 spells CASSQRQEPTDTQYF. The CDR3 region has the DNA TGTGCCAGCAGCCAAAGACAGGAGCCCACAGATACGCAGTATTTT.